The entry below describes one T cell receptor beta chain. This receptor's antigen is unknown. The input lacks base qualities; no much larger clone sits a single base away. To demonstrate the VDJtools post-analysis software, TCR beta repertoires were profiled from the peripheral blood of about a dozen young patients with multiple sclerosis. The patients with multiple sclerosis were children and adolescents between about 6 and 17 years of age. The source of the sample is a study of post-analysis software for immune sequencing data (dated by TCRdb to about 2015). A note on the overall study: Disease courses on record covered relapsing-remitting, secondary progressive and progressive-relapsing multiple sclerosis, though some patients had no subtype annotation. The patient repertoires were compared against around eleven previously published healthy control repertoires obtained from donors aged roughly 6 to 25 years. A subset of samples was prepared in parallel using single-end sample barcoding, then pooled and co-amplified after Illumina adapter ligation. The full study reports these points: Compared with controls, multiple sclerosis patients had significantly lower normalized Chao1 diversity, a finding suggesting substantial peripheral T-cell clonal expansion. The control group was slightly older than the multiple sclerosis patient group. When samples were clustered directly using the F measure, samples prepared in the same batch co-clustered strongly, which prompted a batch-effect correction.

Library construction relied on PCR. TCRdb shows the sequencer as Illumina HiSeq 2500. Unique molecular identifiers were incorporated into TCR beta cDNA libraries to reduce PCR and sequencing biases. Around 500,000 cDNA molecules were obtained for every 1 to 10 million input T cells, so each molecule roughly corresponded to one T cell. Patient libraries were prepared and sequenced with the same protocol used for the earlier healthy control dataset. Within a given batch, samples were prepared together, multiplexed and sequenced on the same HiSeq lane. Processing in the source paper ran as follows. MIGEC was used to process the raw barcoded reads, and molecular identifier groups with only a single read were discarded before consensus assembly and CDR3 extraction. Clonotype tables were post-analysed with VDJtools, and diversity was normalized by down-sampling all datasets to the smallest sample size. To correct batch-related cross-sample contamination, repertoire overlap clustering matched CDR3 amino acid sequences but not nucleotide sequences. TCRdb reran the public reads through fastp at Q25 and MiXCR, keeping productive beta chains. Rows are unified per CDR3 protein, each entry keeping the most common DNA and genes. TCRdb, not the authors, supplied the V and J calls. This sample has 430,000 or so distinct CDR3 sequences in its table, and approximately 37% of those were observed once. The ten largest clones add up to 7.6% of the sample.

This sequence was found in a girl aged 2 to 10 with multiple sclerosis. The sequenced material came from blood.

This receptor carries the CDR3 CASSLDFASGAYEQYF. The nucleotide sequence reads as follows: TGTGCCAGCAGCTTAGACTTCGCTAGCGGCGCCTACGAGCAGTACTTC. The rearranged segments are TRBV7-2 and TRBJ2-7; TRBD2 lines up with 7 middle nucleotides. At the junction V is shortened by 1 base and J by 2 bases; bases outside the gene matches: 8. Sequences SGHTA (CDR1) and FQGNSA (CDR2) are obtained from the germline V gene. There are 16 amino acids in the CDR3, from cysteine to phenylalanine inclusive. The only DNA kept is the CDR3, 48 bases in frame from the first base.